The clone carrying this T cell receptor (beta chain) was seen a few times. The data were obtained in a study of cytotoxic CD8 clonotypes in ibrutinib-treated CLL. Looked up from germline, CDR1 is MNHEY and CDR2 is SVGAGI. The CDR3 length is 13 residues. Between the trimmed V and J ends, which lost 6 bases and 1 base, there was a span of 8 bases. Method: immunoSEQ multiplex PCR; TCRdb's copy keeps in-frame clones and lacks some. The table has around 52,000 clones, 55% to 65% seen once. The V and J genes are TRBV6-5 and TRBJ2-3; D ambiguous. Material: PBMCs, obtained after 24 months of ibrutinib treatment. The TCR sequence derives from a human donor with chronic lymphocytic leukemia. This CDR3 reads CASSHRRTDTQYF. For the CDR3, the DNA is TGTGCCAGCAGCCACCGACGCACAGATACGCAGTATTTT.